Listed here are 17 T cell receptor beta chains from one sample, sequenced in a study of regulatory T cells in long-lasting Graves disease (TCRdb year 2021). Library construction relied on multiplex PCR. Instrument used: Illumina HiSeq 4000. iRepertoire HTBI primers and Arm-PCR amplification of CDR3 regions were used to construct TCR beta libraries. TCRdb took the public reads, trimmed them with fastp at Q25, ran MiXCR for clone calling and kept in-frame beta chains. A single entry per CDR3 protein holds the most common genes and DNA from its merged rows. The table for this sample lists roughly 500,000 distinct CDR3 sequences; approximately 13% of them were counted only once. Jointly, the top ten make up more than 8.5% of the sample. Per the publication, the time point label means: newly diagnosed GD, antithyroid drugs for less than 3 months. RNA was extracted from PBMCs in TRIzol for both TCR sequencing and RNA sequencing.

The same specimen was also included in a second study, on T cells in Graves' hyperthyroidism and ophthalmopathy.

Sequences were derived from peripheral blood mononuclear cells (PBMCs), sampled at new diagnosis, from a patient treated with antithyroid drugs. Receptor source: a man aged 25-45 years with Graves disease. Donor details come from another sample of the same person, matched by shared clones.

In this sample, this clonotype turned up many times. V is TRBV20-1 and J is TRBJ1-4; D unclear. V lost 4 bases and J 8 bases, leaving 11 bases between the germline ends. Germline V gene sequence: CDR1 DFQATT, CDR2 SNEGSKA (reference sequence). CDR3 size: 12 residues. CDR3 protein: CSAKGENEKLFF. The CDR3 DNA sequence: TGCAGTGCTAAAGGAGAGAACGAAAAACTGTTTTTT.

This clonotype occurred many times. This chain connects TRBV12-5 to TRBJ2-1; a weak D match, TRBD1 (5 bases). Germline assignment: CDR1 LGHNT and CDR2 FRNRAP. Trimming took off 6 bases at V and 6 bases at J, with 15 bases between the two ends. This CDR3 contains 14 residues. CDR3 DNA sequence: TGTGCTAGTGGCCCGCAGGGCCTAGGCAATGAGCAGTTCTTC. Translation gives CASGPQGLGNEQFF.

CDR3 sequence reads: CASSVGKDTIYF. CDR3 in DNA: TGTGCCAGCAGCGTAGGAAAGGACACCATATATTTT. The chain joins TRBV9 to TRBJ1-3; D unresolved. Trimming shortened V by 0 bases and J by 8 bases, and 6 bases separated the two germline ends. This CDR3 region has 12 residues. Germline CDR1 SGDLS, CDR2 YYNGEE. Using reference TRBV9 and TRBJ1-3 for the parts outside the CDR3, the full variable domain is DSGVTQTPKHLITATGQRVTLRCSPRSGDLSVYWYQQSLDQGLQFLIQYYNGEERAKGNILERFSAQQFPDLHSELNLSSLELGDSALYFCASSVGKDTIYFGEGSWLTVV.

This clonotype was counted at least ten times. CDR3 amino acids: CASSTTTSGIYNEQFF. The CDR3 DNA is TGTGCCAGCAGTACAACGACTAGCGGAATTTACAATGAGCAGTTCTTC. The chain employs TRBV12-3 or TRBV12-4 and TRBJ2-1, with 9 bases identical to TRBD2. The CDR3 extends over 16 amino acids. Losses at the gene ends were 5 bases for V and 4 bases for J; bases not matched to a gene: 9.

The sample holds many counts of this clonotype. The chain combines TRBV27 with TRBJ2-3; no definite D call. Germline V gene sequence: CDR1 MNHEY, CDR2 SMNVEV (reference sequence). The CDR3 length is 13 residues. V lost 6 bases, J lost 2 bases, and 9 bases lay in between. CDR3 residues: CASSLGTTDTQYF. In DNA, the CDR3 is TGTGCCAGCAGCTTGGGCACCACAGATACGCAGTATTTT.

The V gene is TRBV6-2 or TRBV6-3, the J gene TRBJ2-1, with D perhaps being TRBD1 or TRBD2 (5 bases each). Germline assignment: CDR1 MNHEY and CDR2 SVGEGT. Trimming cost V 0 bases and J 5 bases, with 17 bases left between them. The CDR3 spans 17 residues. The CDR3 DNA reads TGTGCCAGCAGTTACTCCCTCCCTGCAGGGAGCAACAATGAGCAGTTCTTC. Translation gives CASSYSLPAGSNNEQFF.

This sequence joins TRBV15 and TRBJ1-5, with TRBD1 matching 8 bases. The CDR3 is 15 residues long. V lost 4 bases to trimming and J lost 1 base; unmatched junction nucleotides: 3. The germline V gene has CDR1 LNHNV and CDR2 YYDKDF (reference sequence). The CDR3 region has the DNA TGTGCCACCAGCATAGACAGGGGAAGCAATCAGCCCCAGCATTTT. This codes for CATSIDRGSNQPQHF. Supplemented by reference TRBV15 and TRBJ1-5, the full variable domain reads DAMVIQNPRYQVTQFGKPVTLSCSQTLNHNVMYWYQQKSSQAPKLLFHYYDKDFNNEADTPDNFQSRRPNTSFCFLDIRSPGLGDTAMYLCATSIDRGSNQPQHFGDGTRLSIL.

This clonotype was counted at least ten times. J is TRBJ2-3 and V is TRBV7-3; 11 positions agree with TRBD2. J was trimmed by 5 bases and V by 3 bases; bases with no gene match: 4. Germline V lookup: CDR1 SGHTA, CDR2 FQGTGA. This CDR3 spans 15 amino acids. CDR3: CASSFRLAGGDTQYF. For the CDR3, the DNA is TGTGCCAGCAGCTTTAGGCTAGCGGGAGGAGATACGCAGTATTTT.

There are many counts of this clonotype. V and J are TRBV6-1 and TRBJ1-3; 8 bases are a match to TRBD1. The trim removed 3 bases at V and 0 bases at J, leaving 7 bases unmatched. The germline V gene encodes CDR1 MNHNS and CDR2 SASEGT. This CDR3 comprises 17 residues. CDR3 nucleotide sequence: TGTGCCAGCAGTGATGGGACAGGCTCCCCCTCTGGAAACACCATATATTTT. Amino acid sequence: CASSDGTGSPSGNTIYF.

There are many counts of this clonotype. The V and J genes are TRBV20-1 and TRBJ2-1, with D tentatively TRBD2 (5 bases). With 6 bases removed from V and 0 bases from J, the gap between germline ends came to 12 bases. The CDR3 totals 14 residues. CDR1 DFQATT and CDR2 SNEGSKA come from the germline V gene (reference sequence). The CDR3 nucleotides read TGCAGTGCCAAGGACTGGAGCTCCTACAATGAGCAGTTCTTC. Translation gives CSAKDWSSYNEQFF.

This clonotype showed up many times. The CDR3 here is CASSVSGGRTQYF. The CDR3 bases are TGTGCCAGCAGTGTCTCGGGAGGAAGGACCCAGTACTTC. The chain links TRBV27 to TRBJ2-5; 7 bases line up with TRBD2. The CDR3 extends over 13 amino acids. The germline V gene encodes CDR1 MNHEY and CDR2 SMNVEV (reference sequence). Trimming took 5 bases from V and 7 from J; bases not matched to a gene: 7.

This clonotype was seen ten or more times. This chain uses TRBV5-1 with TRBJ2-3; 11 bases are a match to TRBD1. After removal of 2 bases from V and 5 bases from J, the junction contained 4 bases not matched to a gene. The CDR3 totals 15 residues. Germline-derived CDR1 and CDR2 are SGHRS and YFSETQ. The DNA of the CDR3 is TGCGCCAGCAGCTTCGGACAGGGGGCCGGAGATACGCAGTATTTT. This encodes CASSFGQGAGDTQYF.

The V call is TRBV5-1, the J call TRBJ1-6; 12 positions match TRBD1. Germline CDR1 SGHRS, CDR2 YFSETQ. This CDR3 has 19 residues. Germline trimming cut 3 bases from V and 9 bases from J; bases unmatched to any gene: 16. The CDR3 DNA reads TGCGCCAGCAGCTCGCCCCCGGGACAGGGGGCGCCCTCAGGTTCACCCCTCCACTTT. Its translation is CASSSPPGQGAPSGSPLHF. The full variable domain, with the rest looked up from reference TRBV5-1 and TRBJ1-6, is KAGVTQTPRYLIKTRGQQVTLSCSPISGHRSVSWYQQTPGQGLQFLFEYFSETQRNKGNFPGRFSGRQFSNSRSEMNVSTLELGDSALYLCASSSPPGQGAPSGSPLHFGNGTRLTVT.

The V call is TRBV27, the J call TRBJ1-6, with unresolved D. The germline CDR1 and CDR2 sequences are MNHEY and SMNVEV (reference sequence). The CDR3 contains 15 residues. V was trimmed by 6 bases and J by 2 bases, leaving 11 bases between them. CDR3 sequence: CASRVSQTYNSPLHF. In nucleotides, the CDR3 is TGTGCCAGCAGGGTTTCACAAACCTATAATTCACCCCTCCACTTT.

This clonotype was picked up a small number of times. Germline is not matched at one junction end, which may reflect a read error. This chain links TRBV5-1 with TRBJ2-3; D uncertain. The CDR3 totals 14 residues. Per germline, CDR1 SGHRS and CDR2 YFSETQ. The CDR3 DNA reads as TGCGCCAGCAGCTTGGACTTGGGGTCAGATACGCAGTGTTTT. This codes for CASSLDLGSDTQCF.

This clonotype has ten or more counts. The V call is TRBV28, the J call TRBJ1-5; D is perhaps TRBD1 (6 bases). This CDR3 comprises 13 residues. The germline CDR1 and CDR2 sequences are MDHEN and SYDVKM. The CDR3 region has the DNA TGTGCGGCACAAGGACAGAGGGGGCAGCCCCAGCATTTT. Protein sequence: CAAQGQRGQPQHF.

Many counts were recorded for this clonotype. The chain links TRBV5-1 to TRBJ2-5; 8 bases align to TRBD1. With 3 bases clipped from V and 1 base from J, the junction kept 2 bases outside the gene matches. Germline loops: CDR1 SGHRS, CDR2 YFSETQ. This CDR3 has 14 residues. The chain's CDR3 is CASSSGQGQETQYF. The DNA of the CDR3 is TGCGCCAGCAGCTCTGGACAGGGCCAAGAGACCCAGTACTTC.